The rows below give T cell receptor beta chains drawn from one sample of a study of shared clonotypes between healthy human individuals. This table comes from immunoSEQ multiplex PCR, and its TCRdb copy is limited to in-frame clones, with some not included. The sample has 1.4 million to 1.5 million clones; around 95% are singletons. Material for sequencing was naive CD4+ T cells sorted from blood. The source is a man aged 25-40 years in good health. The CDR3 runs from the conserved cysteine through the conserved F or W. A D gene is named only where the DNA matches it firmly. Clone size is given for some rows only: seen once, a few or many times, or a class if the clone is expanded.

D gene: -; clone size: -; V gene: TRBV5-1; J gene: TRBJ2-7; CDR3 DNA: TGCGCCAGCAGCTCCCGGGACGCCTCGGACGAGCAGTACTTC; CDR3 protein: CASSSRDASDEQYF
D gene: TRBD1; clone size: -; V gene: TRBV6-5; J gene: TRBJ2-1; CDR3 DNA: TGTGCCAGCGGACAGGGGTTATACAATGAGCAGTTCTTC; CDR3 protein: CASGQGLYNEQFF
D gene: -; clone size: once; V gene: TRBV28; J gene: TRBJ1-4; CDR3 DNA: TGTGCCAGCAGTTTATGGGGGTCTAATGAAAAACTGTTTTTT; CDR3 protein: CASSLWGSNEKLFF
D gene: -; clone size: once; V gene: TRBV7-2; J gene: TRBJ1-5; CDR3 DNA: TGTGCCAGCAGCTTTTCCGTGGATCAGCCCCAGCATTTT; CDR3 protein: CASSFSVDQPQHF
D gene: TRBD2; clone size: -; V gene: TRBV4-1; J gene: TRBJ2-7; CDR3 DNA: TGCGCCAGCAGCCGGGGGACTAGCGACTACGAGCAGTACTTC; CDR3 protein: CASSRGTSDYEQYF
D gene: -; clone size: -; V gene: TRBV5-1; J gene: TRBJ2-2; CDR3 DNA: TGCGCCAGCAGCTTGACTAGCCTGAACACCGGGGAGCTGTTTTTT; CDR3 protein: CASSLTSLNTGELFF
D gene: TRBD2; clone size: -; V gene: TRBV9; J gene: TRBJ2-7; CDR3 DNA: TGTGCCAGCAGTCCTAGCGGGAGACGAGCCTACGAGCAGTACTTC; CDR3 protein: CASSPSGRRAYEQYF
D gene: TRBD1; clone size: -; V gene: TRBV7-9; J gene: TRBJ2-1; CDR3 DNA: TGTGCCAGCAGCCGAGACAGGGGCCTTTACAATGAGCAGTTCTTC; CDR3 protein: CASSRDRGLYNEQFF
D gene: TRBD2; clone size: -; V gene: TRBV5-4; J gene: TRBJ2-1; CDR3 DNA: TGTGCCAGCAGCCCTCCCGGGGTAGCGGGAGGTCAGGGGTACAATGAGCAGTTCTTC; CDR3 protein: CASSPPGVAGGQGYNEQFF
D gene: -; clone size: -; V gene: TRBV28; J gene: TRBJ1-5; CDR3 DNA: TGTGCCAGCAGTTTTGTAAGTCCCCAGCCCCAGCATTTT; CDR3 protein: CASSFVSPQPQHF
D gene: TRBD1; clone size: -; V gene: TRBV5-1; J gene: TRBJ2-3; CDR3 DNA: TGCGCCAGCAGCTTGGCCGGGACAGAGAGCACAGATACGCAGTATTTT; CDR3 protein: CASSLAGTESTDTQYF
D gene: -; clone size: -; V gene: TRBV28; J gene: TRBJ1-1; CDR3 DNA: TGTGCCAGCCATATTGTAGGGCTTGAAGCTTTCTTT; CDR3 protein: CASHIVGLEAFF
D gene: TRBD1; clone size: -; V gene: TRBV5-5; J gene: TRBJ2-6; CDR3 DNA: TGTGCCAGCAGCTCCAGACAGGGGGCGCCGTCTGGGGCCAACGTCCTGACTTTC; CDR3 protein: CASSSRQGAPSGANVLTF
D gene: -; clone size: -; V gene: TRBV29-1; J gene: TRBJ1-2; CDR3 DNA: TGCAGCGTTGCCGAGACAAGGGTTCTCCAAAGCTACACCTTC; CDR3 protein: CSVAETRVLQSYTF
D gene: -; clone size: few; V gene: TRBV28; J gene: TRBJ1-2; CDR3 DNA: TGTGCCAGCGTGACAGGAGCTAACTATGGCTACACCTTC; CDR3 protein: CASVTGANYGYTF
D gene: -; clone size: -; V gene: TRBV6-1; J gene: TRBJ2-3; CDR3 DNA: TGTGCCAGCAGTGGGACGGAATATGGCACAGATACGCAGTATTTT; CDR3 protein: CASSGTEYGTDTQYF
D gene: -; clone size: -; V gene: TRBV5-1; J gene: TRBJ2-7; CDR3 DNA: TGCGCCAGCAGCTTGGAGGGCCCAGACGAGCAGTACTTC; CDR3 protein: CASSLEGPDEQYF
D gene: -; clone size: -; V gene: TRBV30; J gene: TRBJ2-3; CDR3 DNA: TGTGCCTGGAGTGCCGCCGACTGGGATACGCAGTATTTT; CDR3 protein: CAWSAADWDTQYF
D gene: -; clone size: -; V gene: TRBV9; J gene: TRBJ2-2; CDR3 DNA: TGTGCCAGCAGTGGGACGCCCGCCGGGGAGCTGTTTTTT; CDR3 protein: CASSGTPAGELFF
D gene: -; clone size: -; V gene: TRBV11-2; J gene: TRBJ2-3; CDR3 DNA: TGTGCCAGCAGCTTAACGGCGCGGGTCACAGATACGCAGTATTTT; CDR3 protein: CASSLTARVTDTQYF
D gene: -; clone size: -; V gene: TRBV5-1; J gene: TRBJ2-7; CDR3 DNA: TGCGCCAGCAGCTCACGGGCAGGGGATAACGAGCAGTACTTC; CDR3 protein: CASSSRAGDNEQYF
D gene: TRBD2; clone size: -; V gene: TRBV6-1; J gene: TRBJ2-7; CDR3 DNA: TGTGCCAGCAGTGATAGCGGGAAGTCAGACGAGCAGTACTTC; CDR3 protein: CASSDSGKSDEQYF
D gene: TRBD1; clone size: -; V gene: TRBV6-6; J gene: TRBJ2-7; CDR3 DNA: TGTGCCAGCAGCCCTCACACAGGGGTCCACGAGCAGTACTTC; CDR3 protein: CASSPHTGVHEQYF
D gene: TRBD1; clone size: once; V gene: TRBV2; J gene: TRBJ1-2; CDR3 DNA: TGTGCCAGCAGTCCGGGACAGGGATTCTATGGCTACACCTTC; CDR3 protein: CASSPGQGFYGYTF
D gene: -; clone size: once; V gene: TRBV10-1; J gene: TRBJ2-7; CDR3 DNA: TGCGCCAGCAGTGAACTGTCTCGGGAAATGGCCGAGCAGTACTTC; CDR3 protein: CASSELSREMAEQYF
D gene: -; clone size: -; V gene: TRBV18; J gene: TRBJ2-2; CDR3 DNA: TGTGCCAGCTCAACTGCCGGAACCGGGGAGCTGTTTTTT; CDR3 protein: CASSTAGTGELFF
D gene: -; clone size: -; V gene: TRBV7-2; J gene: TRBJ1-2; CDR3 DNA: TGTGCCAGCAGCTTAGTGGGCTCTGGATATGACTATGGCTACACCTTC; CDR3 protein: CASSLVGSGYDYGYTF
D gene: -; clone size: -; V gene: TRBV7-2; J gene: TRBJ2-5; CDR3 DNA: TGTGCCAGCAGCTCCCCGGGGACCCAGTACTTC; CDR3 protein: CASSSPGTQYF
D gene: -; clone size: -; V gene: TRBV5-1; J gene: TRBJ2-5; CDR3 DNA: TGCGCCAGCAGCACTCTAAATAGGGTAGAGACCCAGTACTTC; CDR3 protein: CASSTLNRVETQYF
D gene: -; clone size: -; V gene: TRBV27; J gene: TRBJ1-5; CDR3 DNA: TGTGCCAGCAGCCCGGGGAACAGCGAGCGCTTCAATCAGCCCCAGCATTTT; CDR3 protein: CASSPGNSERFNQPQHF
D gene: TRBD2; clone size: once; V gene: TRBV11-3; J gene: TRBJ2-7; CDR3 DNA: TGTGCCAGCAGCCCCAATGGACTAGCGGGTAACTCCTACGAGCAGTACTTC; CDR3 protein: CASSPNGLAGNSYEQYF
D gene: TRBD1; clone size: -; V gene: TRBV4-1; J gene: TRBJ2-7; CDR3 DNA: TGCGCCAGCAGCCCTCGGGACAGATCCTACGAGCAGTACTTC; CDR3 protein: CASSPRDRSYEQYF